This T cell receptor (beta chain) comes out of a study of CD8+ T cells in alopecia areata. The study, taken as a whole, reports: Tofacitinib significantly lowered scalp clonality and expanded CD8+ clones among the top 100. Many expanded lesional clones persisted in scalp and blood during tofacitinib. Across lesional scalp, and particularly alopecia totalis/universalis, clonality surpassed that of normal scalp.

The germline gives CDR1 GTSNPN, CDR2 SVGIG (reference sequence). CDR3 size: 11 residues. Trimming shortened V by 5 bases and J by 3 bases, and 7 bases separated the two germline ends. As to treatment: oral pan-JAK inhibitor, 5-10 mg twice daily. Cell sorting was applied to PBMCs, and CD4+ and CD8+ T cells were collected. Turning to this clone: The antigen is unknown.

Investigators isolated RNA and reverse transcribed it into cDNA to act as the sequencing template. Some clones are missing from TCRdb's copy, which holds only in-frame ones; the method was immunoSEQ multiplex PCR. This table holds 100,000 to 150,000 clones, approximately 60% found once. The receptor comes from a human donor with alopecia areata. This specimen consisted of CD4+ T cells sorted from blood, obtained at week 4, from a patient treated with tofacitinib. J is TRBJ2-5 and V is TRBV30; no clear D. The CDR3 region is CAWGPEETQYF. The CDR3 nucleotides read TGTGCCTGGGGGCCAGAAGAGACCCAGTACTTC. The entire variable domain, with the rest obtained from reference TRBV30 and TRBJ2-5, is as follows: SQTIHQWPATLVQPVGSPLSLECTVEGTSNPNLYWYRQAAGRGLQLLFYSVGIGQISSEVPQNLSASRPQDRQFILSSKKLLLSDSGFYLCAWGPEETQYFGPGTRLLVL.